This TCR beta chain comes out of a study of T cells after yellow fever vaccination. Study-level results: Boosting was followed by the reappearance of most primary-vaccination clones (roughly 95% CD4, around 86% CD8).

This clonotype was seen only a few times. Its specificity is not known. TCRdb ran MiXCR on the 5' RACE reads and lists one entry per CDR3 protein. The sample consists of roughly 300,000 distinct CDR3 sequences, roughly 8.6% of them appearing once. Germline values: CDR1 LNHDA, CDR2 SQIVND (reference sequence). CDR3 length equals 13 residues. The V end was cut by 4 bases, the J end by 4 bases, with 7 bases between. This sequence was found in a man between 18 and 29 years old who received the YFV17D yellow fever vaccine. This chain links TRBV19 with TRBJ2-2, with TRBD1 as a possible D gene (5 bases). Sequenced material: PBMCs, taken more than 35 days after the first yellow fever vaccination. CDR3 nucleotide sequence: TGTGCCAGTAGTAACCAGGGCACCGGGGAGCTGTTTTTT. It yields the protein CASSNQGTGELFF.